This T cell receptor (beta chain) was captured in a study of tumor T cells in aggressive B-cell lymphoma. The J segment lost 6 bases and the V segment lost 1 base, leaving 15 bases of the junction unmatched. The CDR3 sequence is 18 residues long. Per the germline V gene, CDR1 is LNHNV and CDR2 is YYDKDF (reference sequence). This table comes from immunoSEQ multiplex PCR, and its TCRdb copy is limited to in-frame clones, with some not included. The sample contains under 6,500 clones, roughly 82% of which appear only once. Material for sequencing was tumor tissue. The chain links TRBV15 to TRBJ2-7; 10 bases align to TRBD1. This sequence originates from an adult with diffuse large B cell lymphoma. The CDR3 nucleotides are TGTGCCACCAGCAGAGTGGTTAGTTCGGGACAGGGGCGTCGCGAGCAGTACTTC. Translation gives CATSRVVSSGQGRREQYF.